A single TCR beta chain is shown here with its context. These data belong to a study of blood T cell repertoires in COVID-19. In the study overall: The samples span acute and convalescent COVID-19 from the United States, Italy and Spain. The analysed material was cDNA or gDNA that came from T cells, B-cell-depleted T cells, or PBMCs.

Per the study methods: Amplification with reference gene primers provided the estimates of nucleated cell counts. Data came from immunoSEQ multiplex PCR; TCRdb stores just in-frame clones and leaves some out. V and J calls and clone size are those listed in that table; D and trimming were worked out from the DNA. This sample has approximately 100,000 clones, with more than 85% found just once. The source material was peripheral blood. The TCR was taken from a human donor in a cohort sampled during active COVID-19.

The CDR3 here is CASIQISSTDTQYF. The CDR3 region has the DNA TGTGCCAGCATACAGATTTCTAGCACAGATACGCAGTATTTT. V is TRBV6-5 and J is TRBJ2-3; D is unclear. V shed 7 bases and J shed 0 bases, with 11 bases lying between them. The CDR3 loop spans 14 amino acids. Germline CDR1 reads MNHEY; CDR2 reads SVGAGI.